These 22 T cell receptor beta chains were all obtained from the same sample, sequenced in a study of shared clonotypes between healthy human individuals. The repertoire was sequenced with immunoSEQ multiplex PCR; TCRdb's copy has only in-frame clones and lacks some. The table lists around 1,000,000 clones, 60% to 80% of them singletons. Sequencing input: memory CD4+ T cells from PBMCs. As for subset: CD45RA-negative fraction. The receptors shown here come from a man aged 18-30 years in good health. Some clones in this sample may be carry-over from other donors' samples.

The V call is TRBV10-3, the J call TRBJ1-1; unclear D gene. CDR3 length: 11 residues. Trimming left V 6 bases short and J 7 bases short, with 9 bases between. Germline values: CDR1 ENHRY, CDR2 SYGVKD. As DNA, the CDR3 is TGTGCCATCAGGGAGACGGGTGAAGCTTTCTTT. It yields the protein CAIRETGEAFF.

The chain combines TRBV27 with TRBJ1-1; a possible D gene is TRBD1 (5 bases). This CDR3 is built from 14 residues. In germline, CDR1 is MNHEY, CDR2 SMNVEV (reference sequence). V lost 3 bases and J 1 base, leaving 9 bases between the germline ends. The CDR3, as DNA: TGTGCCAGCAGTTTCTTAGGGGCGAACACTGAAGCTTTCTTT. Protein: CASSFLGANTEAFF.

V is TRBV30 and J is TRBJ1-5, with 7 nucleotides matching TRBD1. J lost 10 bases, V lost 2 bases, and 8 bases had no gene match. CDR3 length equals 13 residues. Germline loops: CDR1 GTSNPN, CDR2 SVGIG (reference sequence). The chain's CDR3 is CAWSNRGSQPQHF. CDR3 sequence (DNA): TGTGCCTGGAGTAACAGGGGATCTCAACCCCAGCATTTT.

The CDR3 loop is CASSDLRGANEKLFF. CDR3 bases: TGTGCCAGCAGTGACTTAAGGGGGGCTAATGAAAAACTGTTTTTT. This chain joins TRBV25-1 and TRBJ1-4, with D possibly matching TRBD1 (6 bases). This CDR3 comprises 15 residues. The germline CDR1 and CDR2 sequences are MGHDK and SYGVNS. Trimming shortened V by 3 bases and J by 3 bases, and 11 bases separated the two germline ends.

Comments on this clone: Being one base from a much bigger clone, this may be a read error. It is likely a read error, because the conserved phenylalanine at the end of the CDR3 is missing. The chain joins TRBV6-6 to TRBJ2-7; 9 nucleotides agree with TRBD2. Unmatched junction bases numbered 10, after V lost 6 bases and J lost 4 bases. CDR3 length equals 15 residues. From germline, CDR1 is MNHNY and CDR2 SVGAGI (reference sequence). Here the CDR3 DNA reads TGTGCCAGCAGGGAGGGGGTAGCGGGAGTTTACGAGCAGTACTCC. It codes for CASREGVAGVYEQYS.

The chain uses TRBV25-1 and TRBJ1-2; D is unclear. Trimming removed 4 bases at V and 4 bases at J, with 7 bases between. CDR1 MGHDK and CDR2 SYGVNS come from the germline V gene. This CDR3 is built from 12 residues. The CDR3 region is CASSGYIYGYTF. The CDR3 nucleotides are TGTGCCAGCAGTGGATATATCTATGGCTACACCTTC.

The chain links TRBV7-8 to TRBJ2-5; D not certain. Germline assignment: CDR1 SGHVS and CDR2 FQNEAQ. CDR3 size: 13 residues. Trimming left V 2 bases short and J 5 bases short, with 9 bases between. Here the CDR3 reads CASSLPARETQYF. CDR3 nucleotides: TGTGCCAGCAGCTTACCTGCGCGGGAGACCCAGTACTTC.

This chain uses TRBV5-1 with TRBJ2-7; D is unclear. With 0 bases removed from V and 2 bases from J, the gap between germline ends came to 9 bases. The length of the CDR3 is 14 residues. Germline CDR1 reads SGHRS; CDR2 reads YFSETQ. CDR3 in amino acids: CASSLVPGAYEQYF. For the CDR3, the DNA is TGCGCCAGCAGCTTGGTTCCGGGTGCCTACGAGCAGTACTTC. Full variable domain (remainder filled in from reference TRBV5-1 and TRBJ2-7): KAGVTQTPRYLIKTRGQQVTLSCSPISGHRSVSWYQQTPGQGLQFLFEYFSETQRNKGNFPGRFSGRQFSNSRSEMNVSTLELGDSALYLCASSLVPGAYEQYFGPGTRLTVT.

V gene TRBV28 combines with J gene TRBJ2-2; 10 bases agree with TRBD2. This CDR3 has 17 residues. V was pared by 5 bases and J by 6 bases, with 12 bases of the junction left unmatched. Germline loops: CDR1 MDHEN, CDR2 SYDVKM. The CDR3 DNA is TGTGCCAGCAGTCCACGGACTAGCGGTCGGGTGGCCGGGGAGCTGTTTTTT. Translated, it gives CASSPRTSGRVAGELFF.

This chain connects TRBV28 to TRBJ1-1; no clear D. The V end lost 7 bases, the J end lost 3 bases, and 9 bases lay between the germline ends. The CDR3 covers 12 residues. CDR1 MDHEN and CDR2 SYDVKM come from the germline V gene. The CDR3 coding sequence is TGTGCCAGCACGCTGAGGGACACTGAAGCTTTCTTT. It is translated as CASTLRDTEAFF.

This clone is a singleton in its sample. In DNA form, the CDR3 reads TGTGCCAGCAGTTTACCGGACGGGGCAACTAATGAAAAACTGTTTTTT. This encodes CASSLPDGATNEKLFF. The rearrangement joins TRBV28 to TRBJ1-4; D gene unclear. Germline CDR1 and CDR2: MDHEN and SYDVKM. The CDR3 runs to 16 residues. V dropped 2 bases and J dropped 0 bases, with 10 bases sitting between them.

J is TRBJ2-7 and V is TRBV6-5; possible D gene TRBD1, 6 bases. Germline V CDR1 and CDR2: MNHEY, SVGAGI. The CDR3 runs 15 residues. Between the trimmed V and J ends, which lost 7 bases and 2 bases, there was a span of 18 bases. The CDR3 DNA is TGTGCCAGCAAGGATATTCAGGGGCTTGCCTACGAGCAGTACTTC. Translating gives CASKDIQGLAYEQYF.

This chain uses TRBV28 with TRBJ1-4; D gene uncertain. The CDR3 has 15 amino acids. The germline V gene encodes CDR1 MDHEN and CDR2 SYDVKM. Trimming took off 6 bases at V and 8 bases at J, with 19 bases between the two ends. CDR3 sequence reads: CASRVSGSSGEKLFF. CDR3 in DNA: TGTGCCAGCAGAGTATCCGGGTCCTCGGGCGAAAAACTGTTTTTT.

The CDR3 DNA sequence: TGTGCCTGGGGGGACAGGGGCCAATATGGCTACACCTTC. Protein product: CAWGDRGQYGYTF. The J gene is TRBJ1-2, the V gene TRBV30, with 10 positions matching TRBD1. V was pared by 5 bases and J by 5 bases, with 5 bases of the junction left unmatched. This CDR3 spans 13 amino acids. Germline CDR1 is GTSNPN and CDR2 is SVGIG (reference sequence).

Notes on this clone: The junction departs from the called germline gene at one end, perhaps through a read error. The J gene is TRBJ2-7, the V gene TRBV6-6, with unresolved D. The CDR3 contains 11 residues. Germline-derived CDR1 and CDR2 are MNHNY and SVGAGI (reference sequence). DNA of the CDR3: TGTGCCATCAGTGAGATCAGTGAGCAGTACTTC. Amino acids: CAISEISEQYF.

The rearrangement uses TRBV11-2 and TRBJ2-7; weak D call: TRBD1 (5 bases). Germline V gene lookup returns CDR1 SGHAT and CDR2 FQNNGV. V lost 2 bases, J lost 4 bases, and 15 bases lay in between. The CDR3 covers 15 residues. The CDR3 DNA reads TGTGCCAGCAGCTTACGACAGAACCAAGGATACGAGCAGTACTTC. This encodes CASSLRQNQGYEQYF.

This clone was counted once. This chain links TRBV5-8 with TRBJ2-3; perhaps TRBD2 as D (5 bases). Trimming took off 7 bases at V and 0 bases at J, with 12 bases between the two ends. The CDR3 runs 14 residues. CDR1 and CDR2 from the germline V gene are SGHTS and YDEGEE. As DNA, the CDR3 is TGTGCCAGCCGGAGGAAGGGTAGCACAGATACGCAGTATTTT. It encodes CASRRKGSTDTQYF.

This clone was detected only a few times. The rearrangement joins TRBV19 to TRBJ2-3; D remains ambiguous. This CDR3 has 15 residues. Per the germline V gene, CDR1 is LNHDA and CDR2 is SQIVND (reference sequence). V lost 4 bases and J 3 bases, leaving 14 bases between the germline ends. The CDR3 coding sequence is TGTGCCAGTAGTAGGTTAGGGATCGGGACAGATACGCAGTATTTT. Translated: CASSRLGIGTDTQYF.

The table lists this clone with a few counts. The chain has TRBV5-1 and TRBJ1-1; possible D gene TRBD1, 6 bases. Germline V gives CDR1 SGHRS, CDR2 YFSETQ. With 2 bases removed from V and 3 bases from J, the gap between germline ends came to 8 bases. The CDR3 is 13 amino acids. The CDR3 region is CASSFNRDTEAFF. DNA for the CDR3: TGCGCCAGCAGCTTTAACAGGGACACTGAAGCTTTCTTT.

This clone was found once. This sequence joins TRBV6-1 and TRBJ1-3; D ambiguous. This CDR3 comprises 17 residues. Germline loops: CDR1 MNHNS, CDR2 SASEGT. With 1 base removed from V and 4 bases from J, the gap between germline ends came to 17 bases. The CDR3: CASSEVVGPLGGNTIYF. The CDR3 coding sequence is TGTGCCAGCAGTGAAGTGGTGGGCCCCCTGGGAGGAAACACCATATATTTT.

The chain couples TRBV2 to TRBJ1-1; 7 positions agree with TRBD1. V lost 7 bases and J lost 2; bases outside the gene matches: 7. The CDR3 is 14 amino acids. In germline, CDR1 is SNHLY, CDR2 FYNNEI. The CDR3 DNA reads TGTGCCAGCATAAGACAGGGAGCCAACACTGAAGCTTTCTTT. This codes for CASIRQGANTEAFF.

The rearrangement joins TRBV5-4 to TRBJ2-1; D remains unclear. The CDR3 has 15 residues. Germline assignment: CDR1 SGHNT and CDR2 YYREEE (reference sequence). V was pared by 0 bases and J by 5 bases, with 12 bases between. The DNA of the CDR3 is TGTGCCAGCAGCTTGGCCGGGTATATGGACAATGAGCAGTTCTTC. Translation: CASSLAGYMDNEQFF.